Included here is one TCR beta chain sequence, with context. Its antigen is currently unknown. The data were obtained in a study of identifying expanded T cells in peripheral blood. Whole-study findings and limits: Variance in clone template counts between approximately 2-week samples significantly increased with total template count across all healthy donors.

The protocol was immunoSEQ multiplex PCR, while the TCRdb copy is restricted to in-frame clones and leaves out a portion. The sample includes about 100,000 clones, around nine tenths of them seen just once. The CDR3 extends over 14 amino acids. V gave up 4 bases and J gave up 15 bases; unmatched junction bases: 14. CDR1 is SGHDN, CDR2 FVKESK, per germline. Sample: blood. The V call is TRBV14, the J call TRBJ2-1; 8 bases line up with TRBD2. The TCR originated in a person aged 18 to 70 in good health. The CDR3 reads CASSPGTRSLDAFF. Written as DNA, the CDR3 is TGTGCCAGCAGCCCCGGGACTAGGTCCTTAGATGCGTTCTTC.